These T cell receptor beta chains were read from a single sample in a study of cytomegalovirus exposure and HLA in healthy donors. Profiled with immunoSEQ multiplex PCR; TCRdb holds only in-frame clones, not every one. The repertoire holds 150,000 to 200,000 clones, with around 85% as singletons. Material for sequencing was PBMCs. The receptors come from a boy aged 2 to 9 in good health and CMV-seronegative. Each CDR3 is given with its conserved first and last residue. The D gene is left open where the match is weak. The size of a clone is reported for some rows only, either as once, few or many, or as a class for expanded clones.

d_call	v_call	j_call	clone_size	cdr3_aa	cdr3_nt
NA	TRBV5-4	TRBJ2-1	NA	CASSLSDSYNEQFF	TGTGCCAGCAGCTTAAGCGACAGCTACAATGAGCAGTTCTTC
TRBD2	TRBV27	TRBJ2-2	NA	CASRPGGRIGELFF	TGTGCCAGCAGGCCCGGCGGGAGGATCGGGGAGCTGTTTTTT
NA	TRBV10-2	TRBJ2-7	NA	CASRAGYNSYEQYF	TGCGCCAGCAGGGCAGGGTATAATTCCTACGAGCAGTACTTC
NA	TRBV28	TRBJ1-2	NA	CASSFGGYGYTF	TGTGCCAGCAGTTTTGGCGGGTATGGCTACACCTTC
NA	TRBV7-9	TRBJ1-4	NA	CSSSSVATNEKLFF	TGTTCCAGCAGCTCCGTTGCAACTAATGAAAAACTGTTTTTT
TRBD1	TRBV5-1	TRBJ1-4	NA	CASSAGQSTNEKLFF	TGCGCCAGCAGCGCGGGACAGTCAACTAATGAAAAACTGTTTTTT
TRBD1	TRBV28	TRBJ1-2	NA	CASSYPRTGGGYGYTF	TGTGCCAGCAGTTATCCCCGGACAGGGGGCGGCTATGGCTACACCTTC
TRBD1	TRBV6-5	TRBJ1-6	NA	CASRTQGENSPLHF	TGTGCCAGCAGGACACAGGGGGAAAATTCACCCCTCCACTTT
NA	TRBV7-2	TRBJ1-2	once	CASSENFYGYTF	TGTGCCAGCAGCGAGAACTTCTATGGCTACACCTTC
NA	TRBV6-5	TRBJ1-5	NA	CASSPMGGGDQPQHF	TGTGCCAGCAGCCCAATGGGGGGTGGGGATCAGCCCCAGCATTTT
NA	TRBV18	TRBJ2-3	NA	CASSSTGPLSTDTQYF	TGTGCCAGCTCGTCCACAGGACCCCTCAGCACAGATACGCAGTATTTT
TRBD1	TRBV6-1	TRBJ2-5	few	CASSVDRQETQYF	TGTGCCAGCAGTGTGGACAGGCAAGAGACCCAGTACTTC
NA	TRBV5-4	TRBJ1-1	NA	CASSSLGRRAGSNTEAFF	TGTGCCAGCAGCTCCCTAGGAAGGCGGGCCGGATCGAACACTGAAGCTTTCTTT
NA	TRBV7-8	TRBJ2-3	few	CASTPRRAGGTDTQYF	TGTGCCAGCACCCCCAGGCGGGCAGGGGGCACAGATACGCAGTATTTT
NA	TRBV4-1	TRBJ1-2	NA	CASNLDSPGNNYGYTF	TGCGCCAGCAACTTGGACAGTCCGGGAAATAACTATGGCTACACCTTC
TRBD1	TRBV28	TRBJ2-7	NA	CASSLGRQGQYEQYF	TGTGCCAGCAGTTTAGGCCGACAGGGTCAGTACGAGCAGTACTTC
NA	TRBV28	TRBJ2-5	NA	CASSSEGQETQYF	TGTGCCAGCAGCTCGGAGGGCCAGGAGACCCAGTACTTC
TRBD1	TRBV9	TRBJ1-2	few	CASSFNRQGRDYGYTF	TGTGCCAGCAGCTTTAATCGACAGGGAAGGGACTATGGCTACACCTTC
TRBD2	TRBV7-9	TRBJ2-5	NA	CASSPYTSGRVETQYF	TGTGCCAGCAGCCCGTATACTAGCGGGAGGGTGGAGACCCAGTACTTC
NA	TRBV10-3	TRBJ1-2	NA	CAISEAGSNYGYTF	TGTGCCATCAGTGAAGCGGGATCTAACTATGGCTACACCTTC
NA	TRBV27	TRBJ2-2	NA	CASSSYPGLSRGELFF	TGTGCCAGCAGTTCCTACCCGGGACTCTCTAGGGGGGAGCTGTTTTTT
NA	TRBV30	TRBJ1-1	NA	CAWTGQPNTEAFF	TGTGCCTGGACAGGACAGCCGAACACTGAAGCTTTCTTT
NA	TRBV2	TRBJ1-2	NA	CAGAGSNYGYTF	TGTGCCGGTGCGGGTTCAAACTATGGCTACACCTTC
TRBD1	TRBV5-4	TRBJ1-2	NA	CASTLTGGYGYTF	TGTGCCAGCACCCTAACAGGGGGCTATGGCTACACCTTC
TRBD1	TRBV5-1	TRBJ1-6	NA	CASRPNRGDNSPLHF	TGCGCCAGCAGACCGAACAGGGGGGATAATTCACCCCTCCACTTT
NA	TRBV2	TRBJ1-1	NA	CASSLNTEAFF	TGTGCCAGCAGTCTAAACACTGAAGCTTTCTTT
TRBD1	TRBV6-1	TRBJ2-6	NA	CAVRTGTGANVLTF	TGTGCCGTCAGGACAGGGACTGGGGCCAACGTCCTGACTTTC
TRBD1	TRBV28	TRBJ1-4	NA	CASSLSRTGKMKEKLFF	TGTGCCAGCAGTTTATCTCGGACAGGGAAGATGAAAGAAAAACTGTTTTTT
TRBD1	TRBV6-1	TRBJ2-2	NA	CASSRQGANTGELFF	TGTGCCAGCAGTCGACAGGGGGCGAACACCGGGGAGCTGTTTTTT
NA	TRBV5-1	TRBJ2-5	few	CASSLDPGGTQYF	TGCGCCAGCAGCTTGGACCCAGGAGGGACCCAGTACTTC
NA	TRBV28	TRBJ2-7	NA	CASSLYEYEQYF	TGTGCCAGCAGTTTATATGAGTACGAGCAGTACTTC
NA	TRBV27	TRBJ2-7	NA	CASSTRRSDEQYF	TGTGCCAGCAGTACGAGACGGAGCGACGAGCAGTACTTC
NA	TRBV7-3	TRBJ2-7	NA	CASSPNRGYEQYF	TGTGCCAGCAGCCCCAACCGGGGCTACGAGCAGTACTTC
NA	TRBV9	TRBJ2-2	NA	CASSPQTNTGELFF	TGTGCCAGCAGCCCCCAAACGAACACCGGGGAGCTGTTTTTT
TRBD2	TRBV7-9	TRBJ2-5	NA	CASSLGRGEPRNLQETQYF	TGTGCCAGCAGCTTGGGTCGGGGGGAACCCCGGAACCTCCAAGAGACCCAGTACTTC
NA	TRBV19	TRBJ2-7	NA	CASSWRSGWEQYF	TGTGCCAGTAGTTGGAGGAGCGGGTGGGAGCAGTACTTC
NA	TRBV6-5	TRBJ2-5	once	CASSSKKGVQETQYF	TGTGCCAGCAGCTCCAAGAAGGGGGTTCAAGAGACCCAGTACTTC
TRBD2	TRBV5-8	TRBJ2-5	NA	CASNPGGAEETQYF	TGTGCCAGCAATCCCGGGGGGGCCGAGGAGACCCAGTACTTC
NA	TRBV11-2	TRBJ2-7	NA	CASSLDRGSSYEQYF	TGTGCCAGCAGCTTAGATCGTGGGAGCTCCTACGAGCAGTACTTC
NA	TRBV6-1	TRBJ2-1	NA	CASLQGTMNEQFF	TGTGCCAGCCTCCAGGGGACAATGAATGAGCAGTTCTTC
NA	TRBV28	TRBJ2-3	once	CASSLSTSTDTQYF	TGTGCCAGCAGTTTATCCACCAGTACAGATACGCAGTATTTT
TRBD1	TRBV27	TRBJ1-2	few	CASSLSSGQEDYGYTF	TGTGCCAGCAGTCTTTCTTCGGGACAGGAGGACTATGGCTACACCTTC
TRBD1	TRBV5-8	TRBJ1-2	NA	CASSEDRGSFSYGYTF	TGTGCCAGCAGCGAGGACAGGGGATCATTTAGCTATGGCTACACCTTC